The sequence of this T cell receptor (beta chain) was determined in a study of metastatic and nonmetastatic thyroid tumors. Study background: Repertoire comparison spanned blood and tumor or nodule tissue of malignant and benign thyroid patients.

As processed by the authors: Clinicopathological groups supplied CDR3 differences that were used to build a distant-metastasis classifier for papillary thyroid cancer. TCRdb re-called the PCR reads via MiXCR. The V and J calls and clone size are TCRdb's, not the authors'. This sample carries approximately 17,000 clones, about 30% of them seen once, and the ten largest clones take roughly 13%. This CDR3 contains 14 residues. The germline V gene has CDR1 SGHAT and CDR2 FQNNGV. The germline V and J ends were trimmed by 6 bases and 9 bases, with 21 bases remaining between them. Study outcomes and limitations: Across blood and tumor, TCR beta diversity in malignant thyroid tumors was reportedly significantly higher than in benign nodules.

None of the patients had undergone any treatment ahead of thyroid surgery. Details on this clone: Its antigen is unknown.

Sequenced sample: adjacent normal tissue. The receptor was isolated from a female donor with papillary thyroid cancer or a benign thyroid nodule (not recorded which). Some clones in this sample may be carry-over from other donors' samples. This chain links TRBV11-2 with TRBJ2-7; possibly TRBD1 or TRBD2 for D (6 bases each). The CDR3 reads CASRTSPGATGQYF. CDR3 DNA sequence: TGTGCCAGCAGGACTAGTCCAGGGGCTACGGGGCAGTACTTC.